This is a list of T cell receptor beta chains from one sample in a study of cytomegalovirus exposure and HLA in healthy donors. The repertoire was sequenced with immunoSEQ multiplex PCR; TCRdb's copy has only in-frame clones and lacks some. Of about 130,000 clones listed, roughly 80% were seen once; the top ten hold more than 0.95%. Specimen: PBMCs. The receptor source for this set is a middle-aged man in good health and CMV-seronegative. CDR3s include the opening cysteine and the closing phenylalanine or tryptophan. The D gene is left open where the match is weak. Clone size is not always given. Where it is, it says once, few, many or a class for expanded clones.

TRBD1	-	TRBV6-5	TRBJ2-2	CASSYGQGGTGELFF	TGTGCCAGCAGTTACGGACAGGGTGGCACCGGGGAGCTGTTTTTT
TRBD1	-	TRBV6-6	TRBJ2-7	CASSARTGDSYEQYF	TGTGCCAGCAGCGCCCGGACAGGGGACTCCTACGAGCAGTACTTC
-	-	TRBV28	TRBJ1-5	CASSRTGIENQPQHF	TGTGCCAGCAGCCGAACAGGGATCGAGAATCAGCCCCAGCATTTT
-	few	TRBV10-3	TRBJ1-2	CATAQDSPNYGYTF	TGTGCCACCGCGCAAGACAGTCCGAACTATGGCTACACCTTC
-	once	TRBV11-2	TRBJ1-1	CASSQDSSNTEAFF	TGTGCCAGCAGCCAGGACAGTTCGAACACTGAAGCTTTCTTT
-	-	TRBV6-5	TRBJ2-6	CASRMGGSGANVLTF	TGTGCCAGCAGGATGGGGGGCTCTGGGGCCAACGTCCTGACTTTC
TRBD2	-	TRBV29-1	TRBJ2-7	CSARSSGPYEQYF	TGCAGCGCTCGGTCTAGCGGACCCTACGAGCAGTACTTC
-	-	TRBV29-1	TRBJ2-7	CSVRGRGNEQYF	TGCAGCGTGAGGGGCAGGGGCAACGAGCAGTACTTC
TRBD2	few	TRBV5-1	TRBJ2-7	CASSLEGLAPSEQYF	TGCGCCAGCAGCTTGGAGGGACTAGCGCCCTCGGAACAGTACTTC
TRBD1	-	TRBV5-1	TRBJ2-7	CASSLAPGQVAYEQYF	TGCGCCAGCAGCTTGGCCCCGGGACAGGTCGCCTACGAGCAGTACTTC
-	-	TRBV6-6	TRBJ2-7	CASSLAGSYEQYF	TGTGCCAGCTCCTTGGCGGGATCCTACGAGCAGTACTTC
TRBD1	-	TRBV28	TRBJ2-6	CASSILQGAGANVLTF	TGTGCCAGCAGTATCCTACAGGGGGCTGGGGCCAACGTCCTGACTTTC
TRBD1	-	TRBV4-1	TRBJ2-7	CASSQDFGQGLTYEQYF	TGCGCCAGCAGCCAAGACTTTGGACAGGGTCTAACCTACGAGCAGTACTTC
TRBD1	-	TRBV19	TRBJ1-1	CASSKPQTTGGSEAFF	TGTGCCAGTAGTAAACCTCAAACTACAGGGGGGAGTGAAGCTTTCTTT
TRBD2	-	TRBV10-2	TRBJ2-1	CASSGGTSGANEQFF	TGCGCCAGCAGTGGGGGGACTAGCGGGGCCAATGAGCAGTTCTTC
TRBD2	-	TRBV27	TRBJ2-1	CASSPVAGGVNEQFF	TGTGCCAGCAGCCCCGTTGCGGGAGGGGTGAATGAGCAGTTCTTC
TRBD2	-	TRBV27	TRBJ2-5	CASSSTSGSRETQYF	TGTGCCAGCAGTTCGACTAGCGGGAGTCGAGAGACCCAGTACTTC